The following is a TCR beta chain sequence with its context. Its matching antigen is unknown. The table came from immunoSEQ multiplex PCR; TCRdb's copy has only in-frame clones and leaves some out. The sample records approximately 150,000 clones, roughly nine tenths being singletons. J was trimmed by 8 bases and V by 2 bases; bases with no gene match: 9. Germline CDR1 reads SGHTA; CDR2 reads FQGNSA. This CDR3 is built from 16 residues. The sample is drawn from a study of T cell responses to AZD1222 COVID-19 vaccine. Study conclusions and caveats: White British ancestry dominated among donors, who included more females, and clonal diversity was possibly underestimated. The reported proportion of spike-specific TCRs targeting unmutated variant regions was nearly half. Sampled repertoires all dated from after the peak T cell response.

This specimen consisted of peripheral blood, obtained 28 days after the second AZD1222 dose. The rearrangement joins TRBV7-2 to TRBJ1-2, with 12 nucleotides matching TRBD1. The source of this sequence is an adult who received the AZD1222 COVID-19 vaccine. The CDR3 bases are TGTGCCAGCAGCTTAAATCCGGGACAGGGGGCTGTCGGCTACACCTTC. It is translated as CASSLNPGQGAVGYTF.